This is a list of T cell receptor beta chains from one sample in a study of shared clonotypes between healthy human individuals. Only in-frame clones appear in the TCRdb table, and some are missing; sequencing was by immunoSEQ multiplex PCR. The table shows 550,000 to 650,000 clones, with approximately 96% occurring only once. The source material was naive CD8+ T cells sorted from blood. The receptor source for this set is a woman younger than 45 in good health. The CDR3 runs from the conserved cysteine through the conserved F or W. A D gene is named only where the DNA matches it firmly. The listing skips clone size in some rows; elsewhere it reads once, few, many or a size class.

d_call clone_size j_call v_call cdr3_aa cdr3_nt
. . TRBJ2-1 TRBV27 CASSSRSRNEQFF TGTGCCAGCAGTTCAAGGAGCCGCAATGAGCAGTTCTTC
. . TRBJ1-5 TRBV10-3 CAISGGSGSGQPQHF TGTGCCATCAGTGGTGGGTCGGGGTCGGGTCAGCCCCAGCATTTT
. . TRBJ2-7 TRBV6-4 CASRGWGTSYEQYF TGTGCCAGCAGGGGGTGGGGGACATCCTACGAGCAGTACTTC
. . TRBJ1-1 TRBV28 CASRPYLRGEAFF TGTGCCAGCAGACCATACCTCCGGGGTGAAGCTTTCTTT
TRBD1 . TRBJ1-2 TRBV25-1 CASTLTGTGDGYTF TGTGCCAGCACCCTCACCGGGACAGGGGATGGCTACACCTTC
TRBD2 . TRBJ2-1 TRBV9 CASSASGSYNEQFF TGTGCCAGCAGCGCTAGCGGGTCCTACAATGAGCAGTTCTTC
. . TRBJ2-7 TRBV5-6 CASSSGGTYEQYF TGTGCCAGCAGCTCCGGCGGAACCTACGAGCAGTACTTC
. few TRBJ1-1 TRBV10-2 CASSDHDGNTEAFF TGCGCCAGCAGTGACCATGACGGGAACACTGAAGCTTTCTTT
TRBD1 . TRBJ1-1 TRBV2 CASSDPGQVNTEAFF TGTGCCAGCAGTGACCCGGGACAGGTCAACACTGAAGCTTTCTTT
TRBD2 . TRBJ2-5 TRBV6-1 CASSDQRMGLAVQETQYF TGTGCCAGCAGTGACCAAAGGATGGGACTAGCGGTACAAGAGACCCAGTACTTC
. . TRBJ1-1 TRBV28 CASSLWSGRGLNTEAFF TGTGCCAGCAGTTTATGGTCAGGGAGAGGGTTGAACACTGAAGCTTTCTTT
. . TRBJ1-2 TRBV5-4 CASSFWEGSYGYTF TGTGCCAGCAGCTTTTGGGAGGGGAGCTATGGCTACACCTTC
TRBD2 once TRBJ2-7 TRBV2 CASSGKKLAAKYEQYF TGTGCCAGCAGTGGCAAAAAACTAGCGGCCAAGTACGAGCAGTACTTC
. . TRBJ2-7 TRBV11-2 CASSSQVRHEQYF TGTGCCAGCAGCTCCCAGGTTCGACACGAGCAGTACTTC
. . TRBJ2-7 TRBV10-3 CAISESIAFTYEQYF TGTGCCATCAGTGAGTCGATTGCGTTTACCTACGAGCAGTACTTC
TRBD1 . TRBJ1-2 TRBV27 CASSFYRGGGYTF TGTGCCAGCAGTTTTTACAGGGGAGGTGGCTACACCTTC
. once TRBJ1-3 TRBV7-8 CASSLRGLVPGRKGSAGNTIYF TGTGCCAGCAGCTTACGGGGGTTGGTACCGGGACGGAAGGGGTCGGCTGGAAACACCATATATTTT
. few TRBJ2-1 TRBV27 CASTSSYNEQFF TGTGCCAGCACTAGCTCCTACAATGAGCAGTTCTTC
. . TRBJ2-1 TRBV7-9 CASRLANYNEQFF TGTGCCAGCCGGCTAGCGAACTACAATGAGCAGTTCTTC
. . TRBJ2-2 TRBV30 CAWAGPPVSGELFF TGTGCCTGGGCCGGGCCTCCGGTGTCCGGGGAGCTGTTTTTT